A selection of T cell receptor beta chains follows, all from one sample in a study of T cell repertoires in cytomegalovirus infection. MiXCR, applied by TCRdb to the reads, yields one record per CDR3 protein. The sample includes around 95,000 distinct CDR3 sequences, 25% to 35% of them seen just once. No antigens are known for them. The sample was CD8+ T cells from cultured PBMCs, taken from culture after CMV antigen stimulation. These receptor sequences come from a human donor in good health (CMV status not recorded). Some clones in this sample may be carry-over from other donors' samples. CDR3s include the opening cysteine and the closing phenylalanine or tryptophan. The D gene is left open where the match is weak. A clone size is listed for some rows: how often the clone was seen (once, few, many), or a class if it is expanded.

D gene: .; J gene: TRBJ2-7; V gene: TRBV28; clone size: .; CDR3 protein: CASSSPWADTYEQYF; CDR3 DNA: TGTGCCAGCAGTTCCCCGTGGGCCGACACCTACGAGCAGTACTTC
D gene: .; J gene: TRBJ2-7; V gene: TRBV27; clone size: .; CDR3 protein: CASSSSLALSYEQYF; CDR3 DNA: TGTGCCAGCAGTTCCTCGCTGGCCCTCTCCTACGAGCAGTACTTC
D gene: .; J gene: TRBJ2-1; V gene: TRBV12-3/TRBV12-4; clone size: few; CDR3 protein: CASSFFLGSLLINEQFF; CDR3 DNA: TGTGCCAGCAGTTTTTTTCTAGGTAGCCTTTTGATCAATGAGCAGTTCTTC
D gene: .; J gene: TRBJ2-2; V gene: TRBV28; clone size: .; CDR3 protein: CASSPAGTELFF; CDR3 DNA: TGTGCCAGCAGCCCCGCCGGGACAGAGCTGTTTTTT
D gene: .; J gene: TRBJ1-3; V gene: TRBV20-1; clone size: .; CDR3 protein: CSAPWALSGNTIYF; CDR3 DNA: TGCAGTGCCCCCTGGGCCCTCTCTGGAAACACCATATATTTT
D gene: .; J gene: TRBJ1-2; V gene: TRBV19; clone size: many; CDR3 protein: CASSPRGRVEYGYTF; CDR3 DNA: TGTGCCAGCTCGCCTCGTGGCCGGGTCGAATATGGCTACACCTTC
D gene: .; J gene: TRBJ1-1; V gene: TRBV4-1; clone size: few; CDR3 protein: CASSQLSQNTEAFF; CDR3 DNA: TGCGCCAGCAGCCAACTCTCCCAGAACACTGAAGCTTTCTTT
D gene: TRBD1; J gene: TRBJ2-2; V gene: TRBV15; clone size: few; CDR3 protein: CATSYDRGLGELFF; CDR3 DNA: TGTGCCACCAGCTACGACAGGGGGCTCGGGGAGCTGTTTTTT
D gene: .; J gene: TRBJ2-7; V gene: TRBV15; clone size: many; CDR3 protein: CATSREDSYEQYF; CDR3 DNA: TGTGCCACCAGCAGGGAGGACAGCTACGAGCAGTACTTC
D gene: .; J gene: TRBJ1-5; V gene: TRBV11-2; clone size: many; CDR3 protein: CASSPFGNQPQHF; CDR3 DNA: TGTGCCAGCAGCCCGTTTGGCAATCAGCCCCAGCATTTT
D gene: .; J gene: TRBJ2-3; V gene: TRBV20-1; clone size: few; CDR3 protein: CSARDVPGDPTDTQYF; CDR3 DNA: TGCAGTGCTAGAGATGTCCCGGGGGACCCCACAGATACGCAGTATTTT
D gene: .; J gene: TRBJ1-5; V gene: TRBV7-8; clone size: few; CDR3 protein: CASAQGAIGQPQHF; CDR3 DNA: TGTGCCAGCGCACAAGGGGCCATCGGTCAGCCCCAGCATTTT
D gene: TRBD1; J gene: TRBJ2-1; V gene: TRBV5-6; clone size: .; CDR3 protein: CASSPRDREEQFF; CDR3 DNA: TGTGCCAGCAGCCCCCGGGACAGGGAGGAGCAGTTCTTC
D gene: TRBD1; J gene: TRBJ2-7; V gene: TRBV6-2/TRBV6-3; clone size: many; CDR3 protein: CASRGTGIYEQYF; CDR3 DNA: TGTGCCAGCAGGGGGACAGGCATCTACGAGCAGTACTTC
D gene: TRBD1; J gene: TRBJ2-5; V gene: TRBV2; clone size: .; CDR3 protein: CATMTGGSTPQYF; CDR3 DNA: TGTGCCACCATGACAGGGGGGTCAACGCCCCAGTACTTC
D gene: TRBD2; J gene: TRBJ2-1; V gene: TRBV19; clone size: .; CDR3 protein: CATSPGGINEQFF; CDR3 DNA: TGTGCCACTTCCCCGGGGGGGATTAATGAGCAGTTCTTC
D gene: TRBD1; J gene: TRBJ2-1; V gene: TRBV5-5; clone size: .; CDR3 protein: CASSLEPPGQGSSYNEQFF; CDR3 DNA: TGTGCCAGCAGCTTAGAGCCCCCGGGACAGGGAAGCTCCTACAATGAGCAGTTCTTC
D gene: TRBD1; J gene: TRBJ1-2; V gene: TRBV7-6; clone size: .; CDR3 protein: CASSLGSVGQGEGYTF; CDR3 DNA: TGTGCCAGCAGCTTAGGTTCGGTTGGACAGGGGGAAGGCTACACCTTC
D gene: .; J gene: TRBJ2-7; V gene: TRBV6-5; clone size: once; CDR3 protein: CASSSVPSWGSYEQYF; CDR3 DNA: TGTGCCAGCAGTTCCGTACCCTCCTGGGGGTCCTACGAGCAGTACTTC
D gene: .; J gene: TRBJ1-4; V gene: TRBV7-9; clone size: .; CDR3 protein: CASSRTVATNEKLFF; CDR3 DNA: TGTGCCAGCAGCCGGACTGTCGCAACTAATGAAAAACTGTTTTTT
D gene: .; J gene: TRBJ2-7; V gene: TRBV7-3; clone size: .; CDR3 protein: CASSLRASGGYKQYF; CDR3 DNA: TGTGCCAGCAGCTTACGCGCTAGTGGGGGGTACAAGCAGTACTTC
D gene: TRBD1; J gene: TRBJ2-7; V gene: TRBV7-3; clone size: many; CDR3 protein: CASSPGQGAVEQYF; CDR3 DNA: TGTGCCAGCAGCCCTGGACAGGGGGCTGTCGAGCAGTACTTC
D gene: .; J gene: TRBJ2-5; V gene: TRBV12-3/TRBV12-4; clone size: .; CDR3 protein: CASSFGGTALETQYF; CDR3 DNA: TGTGCCAGCAGTTTTGGTGGGACGGCACTAGAGACCCAGTACTTC
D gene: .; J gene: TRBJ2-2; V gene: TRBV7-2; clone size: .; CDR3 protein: CASSTNTRTANTGELFF; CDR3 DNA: TGTGCCAGCAGCACAAACACCAGGACGGCGAACACCGGGGAGCTGTTTTTT
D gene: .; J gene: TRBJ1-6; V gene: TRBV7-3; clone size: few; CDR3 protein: CASSLTGGSPLHF; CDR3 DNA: TGTGCCAGCAGCTTAACAGGGGGATCACCCCTCCACTTT
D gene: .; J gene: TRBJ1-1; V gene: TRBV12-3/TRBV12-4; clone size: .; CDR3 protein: CASSQGTPNTEAFF; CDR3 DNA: TGTGCCAGCAGTCAAGGGACACCCAACACTGAAGCTTTCTTT
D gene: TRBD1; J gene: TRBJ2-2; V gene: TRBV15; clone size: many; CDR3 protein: CATSNLVGQGYTGELFF; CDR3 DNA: TGTGCCACCAGCAACTTAGTGGGACAGGGCTACACCGGGGAGCTGTTTTTT
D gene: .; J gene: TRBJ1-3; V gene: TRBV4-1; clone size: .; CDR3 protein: CASSQGENAGNTIYF; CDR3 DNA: TGCGCCAGCAGCCAAGGCGAGAATGCGGGAAACACCATATATTTT
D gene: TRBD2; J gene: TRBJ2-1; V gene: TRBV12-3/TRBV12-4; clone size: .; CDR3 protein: CASTSLAAGSGSEQFF; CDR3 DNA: TGTGCCAGCACCTCCCTAGCGGCGGGGTCTGGCTCTGAGCAGTTCTTC
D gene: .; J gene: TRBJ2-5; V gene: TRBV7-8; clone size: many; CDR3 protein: CASSLAERDGSETQYF; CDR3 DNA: TGTGCCAGCAGCTTAGCGGAAAGGGATGGATCCGAGACCCAGTACTTC
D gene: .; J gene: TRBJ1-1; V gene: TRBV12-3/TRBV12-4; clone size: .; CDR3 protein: CASTRGRTEAFF; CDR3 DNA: TGTGCCAGCACCCGGGGGAGGACTGAAGCTTTCTTT
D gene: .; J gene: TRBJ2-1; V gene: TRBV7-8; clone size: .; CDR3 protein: CASSLAQNPWGPVFREQFF; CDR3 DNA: TGTGCCAGCAGCTTAGCCCAAAACCCCTGGGGACCCGTTTTCCGGGAGCAGTTCTTC
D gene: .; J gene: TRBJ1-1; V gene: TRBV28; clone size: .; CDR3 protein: CASSLRVTEAFF; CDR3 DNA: TGTGCCAGCAGTTTAAGGGTGACTGAAGCTTTCTTT
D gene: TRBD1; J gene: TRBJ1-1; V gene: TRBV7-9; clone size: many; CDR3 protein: CASSDSTSGTGPNTEAFF; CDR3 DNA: TGTGCCAGCAGCGATTCTACTTCCGGGACAGGGCCGAACACTGAAGCTTTCTTT
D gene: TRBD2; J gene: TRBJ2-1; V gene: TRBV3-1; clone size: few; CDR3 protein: CASGMGGAGLVAEQFF; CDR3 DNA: TGTGCCAGCGGGATGGGGGGAGCGGGACTGGTTGCTGAGCAGTTCTTC
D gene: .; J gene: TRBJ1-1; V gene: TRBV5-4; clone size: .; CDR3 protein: CASTRGLTEAFF; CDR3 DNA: TGTGCCAGCACCAGGGGATTAACTGAAGCTTTCTTT
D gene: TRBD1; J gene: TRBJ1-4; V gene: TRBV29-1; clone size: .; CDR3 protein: CSGRTGENEKLFF; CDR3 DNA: TGCAGCGGACGGACAGGGGAGAATGAAAAACTGTTTTTT
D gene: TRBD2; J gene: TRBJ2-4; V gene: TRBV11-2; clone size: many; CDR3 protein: CASSLVGTSGGGIQYF; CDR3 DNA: TGTGCCAGCAGCTTAGTGGGGACTAGCGGAGGAGGCATTCAGTACTTC
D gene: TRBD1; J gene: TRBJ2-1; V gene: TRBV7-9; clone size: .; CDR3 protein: CASSSPGTGGDEQFF; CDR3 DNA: TGTGCCAGCAGCTCGCCCGGGACAGGGGGCGATGAGCAGTTCTTC
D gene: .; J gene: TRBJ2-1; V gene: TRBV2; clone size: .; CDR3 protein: CASREGRGPSYNEQFF; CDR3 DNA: TGTGCCAGCAGAGAAGGCAGGGGCCCCTCCTACAATGAGCAGTTCTTC
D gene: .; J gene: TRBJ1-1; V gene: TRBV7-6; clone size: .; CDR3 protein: CASSSTLNRTKAFF; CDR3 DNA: TGTGCCAGCAGCTCCACCCTTAACAGGACTAAAGCTTTCTTT
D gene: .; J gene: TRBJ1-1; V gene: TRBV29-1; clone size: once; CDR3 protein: CSDLVDTEAFF; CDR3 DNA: TGCAGCGACTTGGTGGACACTGAAGCTTTCTTT
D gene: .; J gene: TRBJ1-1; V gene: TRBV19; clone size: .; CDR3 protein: CASSRDLREMNTEAFF; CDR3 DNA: TGTGCCAGTAGTAGGGACCTCAGGGAAATGAACACTGAAGCTTTCTTT
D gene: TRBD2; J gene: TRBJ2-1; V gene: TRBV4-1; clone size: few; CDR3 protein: CASSQALADYNEQFF; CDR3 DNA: TGCGCCAGCAGCCAAGCACTAGCGGACTACAATGAGCAGTTCTTC
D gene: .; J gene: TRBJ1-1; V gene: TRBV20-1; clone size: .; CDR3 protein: CKARVNTEAFF; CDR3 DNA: TGCAAAGCTCGCGTGAACACTGAAGCTTTCTTT
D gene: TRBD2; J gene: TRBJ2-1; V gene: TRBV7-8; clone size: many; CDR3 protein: CASSFFSGGRNEQFF; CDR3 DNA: TGTGCCAGCAGCTTTTTTAGCGGGGGGAGAAATGAGCAGTTCTTC
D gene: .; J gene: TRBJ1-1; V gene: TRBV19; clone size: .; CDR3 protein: CASSIAPGQRTEAFF; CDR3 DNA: TGTGCCAGTAGTATAGCACCGGGACAAAGGACTGAAGCTTTCTTT
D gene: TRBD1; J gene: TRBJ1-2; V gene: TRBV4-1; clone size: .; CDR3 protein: CASSQEGQAEYYGYTF; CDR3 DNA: TGTGCCAGCAGCCAAGAAGGACAGGCCGAATACTATGGCTACACCTTC
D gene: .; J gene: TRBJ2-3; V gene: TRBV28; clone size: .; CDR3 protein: CASSSPAGYTDTQYF; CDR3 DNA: TGTGCCAGCAGTTCCCCGGCCGGGTACACAGATACGCAGTATTTT
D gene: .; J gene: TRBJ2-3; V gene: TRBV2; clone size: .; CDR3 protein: CASSGLDSSTDTQYF; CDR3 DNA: TGTGCCAGCAGTGGACTGGACAGCAGCACAGATACGCAGTATTTT
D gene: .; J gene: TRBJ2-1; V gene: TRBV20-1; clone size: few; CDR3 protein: CSARGTIYNEQFF; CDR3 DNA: TGCAGTGCTAGAGGGACAATCTACAATGAGCAGTTCTTC
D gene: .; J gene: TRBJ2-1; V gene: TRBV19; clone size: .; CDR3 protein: CASSHGSGPNEQFF; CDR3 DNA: TGTGCCAGTAGCCACGGGTCGGGTCCCAATGAGCAGTTCTTC
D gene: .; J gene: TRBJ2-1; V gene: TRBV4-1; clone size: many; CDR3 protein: CASSQDAGLGWGEQFF; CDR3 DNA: TGCGCCAGCAGCCAAGACGCAGGCCTCGGTTGGGGTGAGCAGTTCTTC
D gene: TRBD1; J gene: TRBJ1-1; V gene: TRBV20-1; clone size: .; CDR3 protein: CSASGTGRTEAFF; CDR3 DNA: TGCAGTGCTAGCGGGACAGGGCGGACTGAAGCTTTCTTT
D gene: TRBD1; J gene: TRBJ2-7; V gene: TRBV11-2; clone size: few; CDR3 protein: CASTNPFQTGHYEQYF; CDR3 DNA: TGTGCCAGCACCAACCCTTTCCAGACAGGGCACTACGAGCAGTACTTC
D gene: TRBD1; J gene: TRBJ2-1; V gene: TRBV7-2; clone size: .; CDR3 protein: CASNLVQGIYNEQFF; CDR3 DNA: TGTGCCAGCAACCTCGTACAGGGGATTTACAATGAGCAGTTCTTC
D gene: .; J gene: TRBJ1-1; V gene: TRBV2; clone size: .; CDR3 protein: CASRIQGFGGMNTEAFF; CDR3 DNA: TGTGCCAGCAGGATACAGGGATTTGGGGGCATGAACACTGAAGCTTTCTTT
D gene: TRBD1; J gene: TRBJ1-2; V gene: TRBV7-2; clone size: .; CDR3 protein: CASSFRGVAADGYTF; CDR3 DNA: TGTGCCAGCAGCTTCAGGGGGGTGGCCGCCGATGGCTACACCTTC
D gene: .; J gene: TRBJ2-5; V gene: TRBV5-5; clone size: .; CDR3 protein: CASSFGQPSWETQYF; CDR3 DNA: TGTGCCAGCAGCTTCGGACAACCTTCTTGGGAGACCCAGTACTTC
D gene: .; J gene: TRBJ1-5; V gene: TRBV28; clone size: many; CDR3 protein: CASSKGRAHQPQHF; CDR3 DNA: TGTGCCAGCAGTAAGGGGCGAGCCCATCAGCCCCAGCATTTT